This T cell receptor (beta chain) was sequenced in a study of shared T cell receptors in the human thymus. The repertoire was sequenced with immunoSEQ multiplex PCR; TCRdb's copy has only in-frame clones and lacks some. Among over 650,000 clones listed, about 90% were seen once. The sample was also reused in another study, on human thymus T cells. That source reports: Donation came from healthy Finnish infants having corrective surgery for congenital heart defects. From resections taken during corrective heart surgery, the thymus tissue was obtained. Biased V and J segment usage appeared in thymus and peripheral blood. What related research reported was that thymic repertoires overlapped highly among unrelated individuals.

The origin of this receptor is a boy under three years old with a congenital heart defect. Sequenced input: thymocytes.

The CDR3 region is CASRTGLAGNTDTQYF. The CDR3 nucleotides are TGTGCCAGCAGAACTGGACTAGCGGGGAACACAGATACGCAGTATTTT. The V and J genes are TRBV28 and TRBJ2-3, with 12 positions matching TRBD2. V lost 6 bases, J lost 2 bases, and 6 bases stayed unmatched. Germline-derived CDR1 and CDR2 are MDHEN and SYDVKM. The CDR3 loop spans 16 amino acids.